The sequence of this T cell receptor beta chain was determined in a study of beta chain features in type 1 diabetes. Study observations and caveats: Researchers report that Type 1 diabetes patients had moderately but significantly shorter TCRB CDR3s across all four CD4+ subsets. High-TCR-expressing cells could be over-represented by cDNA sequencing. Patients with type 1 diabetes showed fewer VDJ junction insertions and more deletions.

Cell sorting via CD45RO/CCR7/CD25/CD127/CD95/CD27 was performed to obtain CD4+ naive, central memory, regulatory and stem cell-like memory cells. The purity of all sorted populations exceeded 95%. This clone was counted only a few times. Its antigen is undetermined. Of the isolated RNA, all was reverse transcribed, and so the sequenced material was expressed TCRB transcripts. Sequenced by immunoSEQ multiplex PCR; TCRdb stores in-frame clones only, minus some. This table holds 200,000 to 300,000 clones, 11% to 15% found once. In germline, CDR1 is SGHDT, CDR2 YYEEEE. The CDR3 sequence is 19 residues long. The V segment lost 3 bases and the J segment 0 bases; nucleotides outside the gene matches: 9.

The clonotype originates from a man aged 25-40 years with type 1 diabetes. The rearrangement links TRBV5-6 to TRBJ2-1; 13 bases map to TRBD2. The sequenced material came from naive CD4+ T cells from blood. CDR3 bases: TGTGCCAGCAGCTCACCGGGACTAGCGGGATCCCCCTCCTACAATGAGCAGTTCTTC. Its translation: CASSSPGLAGSPSYNEQFF.